This paragraph covers one TCR beta chain sequence. As yet, its antigen is unknown. This specimen comes from a study of T cells in Graves' hyperthyroidism and ophthalmopathy. General study results and limits: Before onset, by a median of approximately 5.9 months, the model predicted ophthalmopathy.

Template material for amplifying TCR beta CDR3 regions consisted of RNA transcripts. In the first-round RT-PCR of the TCR CDR3, the HTBI primer set was used. A single record per CDR3 protein comes from TCRdb applying MiXCR to the multiplex PCR reads. The sample records about 350,000 distinct CDR3 sequences, around 13% being singletons. The CDR3 contains 15 residues. V shed 1 base, J shed 5 bases, and the junction held 5 bases outside the gene matches. The germline V gene encodes CDR1 DFQATT and CDR2 SNEGSKA (reference sequence). The material sequenced was blood. The genes are TRBV20-1 and TRBJ2-1, with 10 bases matching TRBD2. The clonotype comes from a woman aged 25 to 39 with Graves' hyperthyroidism. Here the CDR3 reads CSARVSGRGNNEQFF. DNA of the CDR3: TGCAGTGCTAGAGTAAGCGGGAGGGGAAACAATGAGCAGTTCTTC.